The subject of this entry is one T cell receptor beta chain. The antigen is not known. This sample was taken from a study of blood T cells in healthy people across ages. Through a sample-barcoded 5' primer and a J-beta primer mix, a second PCR was run for roughly 7 to 12 cycles. Template switching added a 12-random-nucleotide identifier to every cDNA molecule. TCRdb recomputed calls from the 5' RACE reads with MiXCR, one row per CDR3 protein. The data show roughly 1.5 million distinct CDR3 sequences, with approximately 43% seen just once and less than 5% held by the top ten. The study, taken as a whole, reports: Long-lived and aged donors differed, with more naive CD4+ cells and higher diversity in the long-lived. Per million T cells, the diversity of TCR beta decreased roughly linearly as age advanced.

Germline V gene sequence: CDR1 SEHNR, CDR2 FQNEAQ (reference sequence). V lost 5 bases to trimming and J lost 9 bases; unmatched junction nucleotides: 16. The CDR3 spans 16 residues. Each donor supplied approximately 10 milliliters of peripheral blood. Sequenced input: blood. This receptor was identified in a woman between 18 and 30 years old in good health. The V call is TRBV7-9, the J call TRBJ2-1; 7 bases map to TRBD2. The CDR3 protein is CASSPTGLVAFVEQFF. The CDR3 DNA reads TGTGCCAGCAGCCCCACCGGACTAGTCGCCTTCGTTGAGCAGTTCTTC.